What follows are 2 T cell receptor beta chains derived from one specimen sequenced in a study of T cell changes during pregnancy in multiple sclerosis. This table comes from immunoSEQ multiplex PCR, and its TCRdb copy is limited to in-frame clones, with some not included. The sample includes approximately 40,000 clones, about 90% seen only once; the top ten take 0.7% to 1%. This specimen consisted of CD4+ T cells from peripheral blood mononuclear cells, obtained before pregnancy. The source of these receptors is a female donor with multiple sclerosis, enrolled in a pregnancy study.

This clone was observed a single time. The V call is TRBV6-1, the J call TRBJ1-4, with D possibly matching TRBD1 (5 bases). Between the trimmed V and J ends, which lost 3 bases and 4 bases, there was a span of 12 bases. The CDR3 contains 15 residues. CDR1 MNHNS and CDR2 SASEGT come from the germline V gene. The CDR3 reads CASSESQGFNEKLFF. The CDR3 DNA sequence: TGTGCCAGCAGTGAGTCCCAGGGCTTTAATGAAAAACTGTTTTTT.

The chain links TRBV6-5 to TRBJ2-2; the D is unclear. This CDR3 is built from 16 residues. Germline CDR1 reads MNHEY; CDR2 reads SVGAGI. V dropped 2 bases and J dropped 0 bases, with 10 bases sitting between them. The CDR3 region is CASSYLAASNTGELFF. The CDR3, as DNA: TGTGCCAGCAGTTACCTGGCAGCGTCGAACACCGGGGAGCTGTTTTTT.